These 19 T cell receptor beta chains were sequenced from one sample in a study of cytomegalovirus exposure and HLA in healthy donors. The PCR had 60 Vbeta and 13 Jbeta primers. Assay: immunoSEQ multiplex PCR; the TCRdb copy retains only in-frame clones and omits some. The table records around 150,000 clones, over 75% of them present only once. Sequenced material: PBMCs. These receptors were collected from a man aged 50 or older in good health and CMV-seronegative.

This chain links TRBV19 with TRBJ2-1; tentatively, D is TRBD2 (6 bases). This CDR3 spans 16 amino acids. Germline loops: CDR1 LNHDA, CDR2 SQIVND (reference sequence). The germline V and J ends were trimmed by 5 bases and 0 bases, with 14 bases remaining between them. The CDR3 loop reads CASSSRLGSSYNEQFF. CDR3 sequence (DNA): TGTGCCAGTAGTTCTAGACTAGGGAGCTCCTACAATGAGCAGTTCTTC.

This clone was recorded only once. The V call is TRBV2, the J call TRBJ2-5; 9 nucleotides match TRBD2. V gave up 7 bases and J gave up 1 base; unmatched junction bases: 10. The CDR3 is 16 residues long. The germline CDR1 and CDR2 sequences are SNHLY and FYNNEI. The CDR3 DNA sequence: TGTGCCAGCATCCAGGGGGAGCGGGGGGCCCAAGAGACCCAGTACTTC. Encoded protein: CASIQGERGAQETQYF. The full variable domain, rest sourced from reference TRBV2 and TRBJ2-5, is EPEVTQTPSHQVTQMGQEVILRCVPISNHLYFYWYRQILGQKVEFLVSFYNNEISEKSEIFDDQFSVERPDGSNFTLKIRSTKLEDSAMYFCASIQGERGAQETQYFGPGTRLLVL.

The chain recombines TRBV7-2 with TRBJ2-5, with D possibly matching TRBD1 (6 bases). CDR3 length: 16 amino acids. Trimming removed 3 bases at V and 3 bases at J, with 17 bases between. Germline lookup yields CDR1 SGHTA and CDR2 FQGNSA. The CDR3 region is CASSFGNRVAKETQYF. Here the CDR3 DNA reads TGTGCCAGCAGCTTCGGGAACAGGGTGGCGAAAGAGACCCAGTACTTC.

The chain links TRBV6-5 to TRBJ2-7; D remains unclear. CDR1 and CDR2 from the germline V gene are MNHEY and SVGAGI. This CDR3 region has 14 residues. Trimming left V 2 bases short and J 3 bases short, with 11 bases between. The CDR3 coding sequence is TGTGCCAGCAGTTACGCCCCGGTTGGCTACGAGCAGTACTTC. Translating gives CASSYAPVGYEQYF.

The chain couples TRBV7-2 to TRBJ2-2, with 12 bases fitting TRBD2. V dropped 4 bases and J dropped 6; count of bases not matched to a gene: 9. The CDR3 has 17 amino acids. Germline CDR1 reads SGHTA; CDR2 reads FQGNSA. The CDR3 is CASSSLLAGGRAGELFF. The CDR3 DNA reads TGTGCCAGCAGCTCCCTCCTAGCGGGGGGGCGGGCCGGGGAGCTGTTTTTT.

The gene calls are TRBV28 and TRBJ2-7, with a tentative D call TRBD1 (5 bases). The germline V and J ends were trimmed by 5 bases and 0 bases, with 17 bases remaining between them. CDR3 length: 16 amino acids. Germline loops: CDR1 MDHEN, CDR2 SYDVKM. The CDR3 spells CASSANSLGASYEQYF. CDR3 DNA: TGTGCCAGCAGTGCCAATTCTCTTGGGGCCTCCTACGAGCAGTACTTC.

The chain links TRBV4-1 to TRBJ2-3; weak D call: TRBD2 (6 bases). The V end was cut by 0 bases, the J end by 6 bases, with 19 bases between. The germline gives CDR1 MGHRA, CDR2 YSYEKL. There are 17 residues in the CDR3. DNA for the CDR3: TGCGCCAGCAGCCAAGACCCTATGGGGCGGGGTGGGGATACGCAGTATTTT. Amino acids: CASSQDPMGRGGDTQYF.

This chain joins TRBV16 and TRBJ2-3, with 7 bases matching TRBD2. Germline V CDR1 and CDR2: KGHSY, FQNENV. J was trimmed by 4 bases and V by 2 bases; bases with no gene match: 0. The CDR3 runs 13 residues. The CDR3 sequence is CASSQAGADTQYF. The CDR3 nucleotides are TGTGCCAGCAGCCAAGCGGGGGCAGATACGCAGTATTTT.

The V and J genes are TRBV12-2 and TRBJ1-5. TRBV12-2 is a pseudogene locus. This CDR3 comprises 13 residues. The CDR3 protein is CASRSLSNQPQHF. CDR3 coding DNA: TGTGCAAGTCGCTCACTGAGCAATCAGCCCCAGCATTTT.

The genes are TRBV18 and TRBJ2-1; 7 positions agree with TRBD2. V lost 6 bases to trimming and J lost 0 bases; unmatched junction nucleotides: 8. The CDR3 extends over 16 amino acids. Germline assignment: CDR1 KGHSH and CDR2 LQKENI. The CDR3 here is CASSSLSGVSYNEQFF. The CDR3 DNA sequence: TGTGCCAGCTCGTCCTTAAGCGGGGTCTCCTACAATGAGCAGTTCTTC. The whole variable domain, remainder taken from reference TRBV18 and TRBJ2-1, is NAGVMQNPRHLVRRRGQEARLRCSPMKGHSHVYWYRQLPEEGLKFMVYLQKENIIDESGMPKERFSAEFPKEGPSILRIQQVVRGDSAAYFCASSSLSGVSYNEQFFGPGTRLTVL.

This clone was observed a handful of times. This chain joins TRBV19 and TRBJ1-1; TRBD1 agrees at 8 bases. The germline gives CDR1 LNHDA, CDR2 SQIVND (reference sequence). The CDR3 sequence is 14 residues long. The ends lost 4 bases at V and 1 base at J; junction bases unmatched: 2. CDR3: CASSNQGANTEAFF. CDR3 DNA: TGTGCCAGTAGTAACCAGGGGGCGAACACTGAAGCTTTCTTT.

This chain uses TRBV29-1 with TRBJ1-1; D is uncertain. CDR1 is SQVTM and CDR2 is ANQGSEA in the germline V gene. Trimming took 1 base from V and 8 from J, leaving 8 bases between them. This CDR3 spans 11 amino acids. This chain's CDR3 is CSVEGHAEAFF. In DNA, the CDR3 is TGCAGCGTTGAAGGTCACGCGGAAGCTTTCTTT.

The chain recombines TRBV5-1 with TRBJ2-3; 8 bases agree with TRBD2. J lost 6 bases, V lost 4 bases, and 4 bases had no gene match. The CDR3 contains 13 residues. Germline CDR1 reads SGHRS; CDR2 reads YFSETQ. The CDR3 DNA reads TGCGCCAGCAGCACGACTAGCGTCGATACGCAGTATTTT. It codes for CASSTTSVDTQYF.

The chain is built from TRBV4-1 and TRBJ2-5; 10 nucleotides agree with TRBD2. Germline CDR1 is MGHRA and CDR2 is YSYEKL. The J segment lost 5 bases and the V segment lost 0 bases, leaving 15 bases of the junction unmatched. This CDR3 region has 19 residues. The CDR3 nucleotides are TGCGCCAGCAGCCAAGATTGGACAAGCGGGGGGGGATTCCCGGAGACCCAGTACTTC. This encodes CASSQDWTSGGGFPETQYF.

This chain joins TRBV4-2 and TRBJ1-5; D perhaps matches TRBD1 (6 bases). The CDR3 sequence is 15 residues long. From germline, CDR1 is LGHNA and CDR2 YNFKEQ. The germline V and J ends were trimmed by 1 base and 6 bases, with 13 bases remaining between them. CDR3 residues: CASSQGTARVQPQHF. In DNA form, the CDR3 reads TGTGCCAGCAGCCAAGGGACAGCGCGGGTTCAGCCCCAGCATTTT.

V is TRBV28 and J is TRBJ1-6, with 8 bases matching TRBD1. This CDR3 contains 17 residues. V trimming: 5 bases; J trimming: 3 bases; junction bases outside the gene matches: 9. Looked up from germline, CDR1 is MDHEN and CDR2 is SYDVKM. The CDR3 DNA is TGTGCCAGCAGTCCCGCGACAGGGGATCACTATAATTCACCCCTCCACTTT. It is translated as CASSPATGDHYNSPLHF.

Concerning this clone itself: One end of the junction varies from germline; a read error may be responsible. This rearrangement joins TRBV29-1 to TRBJ2-5, with TRBD1 as a possible D gene (5 bases). The length of the CDR3 is 14 residues. Germline loops: CDR1 SQVTM, CDR2 ANQGSEA. CDR3 DNA: TGCAGCGTTGACCGGGCAGGGAACCAAGAGGCCCAGTACTTC. This codes for CSVDRAGNQEAQYF.

This clone appeared a few times. The chain uses TRBV18 and TRBJ1-6, with 9 bases fitting TRBD1. Germline V gene lookup returns CDR1 KGHSH and CDR2 LQKENI. The length of the CDR3 is 15 residues. With V trimmed by 3 bases and J by 6 bases, 3 bases remained unmatched. The CDR3 bases are TGTGCCAGCTCACCGGGACAGGGCGGTAATTCACCCCTCCACTTT. Amino acids: CASSPGQGGNSPLHF.

The genes are TRBV6-5 and TRBJ2-7, with D perhaps matching TRBD1 (5 bases). Per germline, CDR1 MNHEY and CDR2 SVGAGI. Trimming took off 5 bases at V and 6 bases at J, with 17 bases between the two ends. The CDR3 consists of 14 residues. CDR3: CASSRTSQGSEQYF. The CDR3 coding sequence is TGTGCCAGCAGTCGCACTTCCCAGGGATCCGAGCAGTACTTC.